This T cell receptor (beta chain) emerged from a study of T-cell memory formation after mild COVID-19. Trimming took 7 bases from V and 2 from J, leaving 11 bases between them. The germline CDR1 and CDR2 sequences are MNHNY and SVGAGI (reference sequence). The CDR3 loop spans 13 amino acids. TCRdb independently ran MiXCR on the 5' RACE reads; one entry per CDR3 protein. This table holds 250,000 to 350,000 distinct CDR3 sequences, roughly a fifth found once. The chain combines TRBV6-6 with TRBJ2-5; D not certain. The sequencing sample was made of PBMCs or a T cell subset sorted from them (not recorded which). This receptor was obtained from a man aged 18 to 29 who had mild COVID-19 (a few samples of this study predate the infection). Cell type and time point are not known. The DNA for the CDR3 is TGTGCCAGCAACTGGGTCGAACAAGAGACCCAGTACTTC. Protein sequence: CASNWVEQETQYF.